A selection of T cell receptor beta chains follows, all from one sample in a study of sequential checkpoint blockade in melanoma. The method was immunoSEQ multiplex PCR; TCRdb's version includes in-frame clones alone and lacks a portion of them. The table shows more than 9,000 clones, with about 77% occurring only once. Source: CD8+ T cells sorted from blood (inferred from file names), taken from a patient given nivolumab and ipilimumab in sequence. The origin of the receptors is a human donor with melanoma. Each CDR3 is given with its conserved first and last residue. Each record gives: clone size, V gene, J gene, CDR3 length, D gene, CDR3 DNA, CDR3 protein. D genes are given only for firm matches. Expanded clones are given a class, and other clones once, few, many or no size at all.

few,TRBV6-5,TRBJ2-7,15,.,TGTGCCAGCTGCTCGCGCCCAGACAGTTCCTACGAGCAGTACTTC,CASCSRPDSSYEQYF
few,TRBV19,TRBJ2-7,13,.,TGTGCCAGTAGTATACTAGGAACGTACGAGCAGTACTTC,CASSILGTYEQYF
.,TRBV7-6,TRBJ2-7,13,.,TGTGCCAGCAGCTTGGGTAGCGTCACCGAGCAGTACTTC,CASSLGSVTEQYF
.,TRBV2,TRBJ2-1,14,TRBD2,TGTGCCAGCAGGGCGAACGGGAGGGGGAATGAGCAGTTCTTC,CASRANGRGNEQFF
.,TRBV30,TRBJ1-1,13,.,TGTGCCTGGCTCGGGACTACTGCCGCTGAAGCTTTCTTT,CAWLGTTAAEAFF
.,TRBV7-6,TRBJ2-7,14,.,TGTGCCAGCAGCCTTAGTCAGGGCGGGAACGAGCAGTACTTC,CASSLSQGGNEQYF
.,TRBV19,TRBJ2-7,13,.,TGTGCCACTATGGGGGCCCCCTCCTACGAGCAGTACTTC,CATMGAPSYEQYF
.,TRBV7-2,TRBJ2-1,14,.,TGTGCCAGCAGCACTAGGACTACTTTGAATGAGCAGTTCTTC,CASSTRTTLNEQFF
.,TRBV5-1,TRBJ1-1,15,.,TGCGCCAGCAGCTTGGTGGCAGAAATGAACACTGAAGCTTTCTTT,CASSLVAEMNTEAFF
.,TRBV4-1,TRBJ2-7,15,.,TGCGCCAGCAGCCAAGGAGCCAGCGGCTCCTACGAGCAGTACTTC,CASSQGASGSYEQYF
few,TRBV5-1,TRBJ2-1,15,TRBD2,TGCGCCAGCAGCTCTGGGACTAGCGGGGGGAATGAGCAGTTCTTC,CASSSGTSGGNEQFF
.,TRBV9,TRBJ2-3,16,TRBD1,TGTGCCAGCAGCCCCCGGACAGGGGCAAGCACAGATACGCAGTATTTT,CASSPRTGASTDTQYF
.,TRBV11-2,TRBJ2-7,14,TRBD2,TGTGCCAGCAGCATTAGCGGGAGATCCTACGAGCAGTACTTC,CASSISGRSYEQYF
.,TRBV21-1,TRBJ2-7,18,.,TGTGCCAGCAGCAAAGAGGACACGGGACAGCTCCTTTACTACGAGCAGTACTTC,CASSKEDTGQLLYYEQYF
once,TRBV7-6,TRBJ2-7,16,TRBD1,TGTGCCAGCAGCTTAGAACCGGGACAGGGGGCCTCCGAGCAGTACTTC,CASSLEPGQGASEQYF
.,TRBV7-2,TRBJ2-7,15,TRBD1,TGTGCCAGCAGCTATGGGACAGGGGGCGAGTACGAGCAGTACTTC,CASSYGTGGEYEQYF
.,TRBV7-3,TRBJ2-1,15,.,TGTGCCAGCAGCTTAGTAGCGGTTTCCTACAATGAGCAGTTCTTC,CASSLVAVSYNEQFF
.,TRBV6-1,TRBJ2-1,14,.,TGTGCCAGCAGAGCCCAATCGGGGGGCCGTGAGCAGTTCTTC,CASRAQSGGREQFF
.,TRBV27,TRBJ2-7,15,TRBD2,TGTGCCAGCAGTTCACTAGCGGGAGAACCCTACGAGCAGTACTTC,CASSSLAGEPYEQYF
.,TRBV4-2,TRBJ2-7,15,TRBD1,TGTGCCAGCAGCCAAGTCAGGGGGATCGGCTACGAGCAGTACTTC,CASSQVRGIGYEQYF
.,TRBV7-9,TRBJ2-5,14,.,TGTGCCAGCAGCTCACCGGGAGTGGGGGAGACCCAGTACTTC,CASSSPGVGETQYF
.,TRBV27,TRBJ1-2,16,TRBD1,TGTGCCAGCGCAAATTGGGGACAGCGATTGAACTATGGCTACACCTTC,CASANWGQRLNYGYTF
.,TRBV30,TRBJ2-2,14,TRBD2,TGTGCCTGGAGCGGGGGGTTGGGCACCGGGGAGCTGTTTTTT,CAWSGGLGTGELFF
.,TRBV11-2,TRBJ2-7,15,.,TGTGCCAGCAGCTCTGTAGTAAGTAGCTCCTACGAGCAGTACTTC,CASSSVVSSSYEQYF
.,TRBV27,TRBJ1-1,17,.,TGTGCCAGCAATACGCTAGCGGGGGGCGGGTCGAACACTGAAGCTTTCTTT,CASNTLAGGGSNTEAFF
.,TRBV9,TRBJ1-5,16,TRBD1,TGTGCCAGCAGCGTAGCCGGGACAGGGGGCCATCAGCCCCAGCATTTT,CASSVAGTGGHQPQHF
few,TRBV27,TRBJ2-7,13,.,TGTGCCAGCCAACCACAGGGAGTCTACGAGCAGTACTTC,CASQPQGVYEQYF
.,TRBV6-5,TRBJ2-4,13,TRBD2,TGTGCCAGCAGTTACTCGGGAGGGGACATTCAGTACTTC,CASSYSGGDIQYF
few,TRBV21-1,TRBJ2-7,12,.,TGTGCCACCTTGGACAGGGGGCATGAGCAGTACTTC,CATLDRGHEQYF
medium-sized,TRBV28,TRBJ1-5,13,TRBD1,TGTGCCAGCAGTCCCCAGGGGGTTCAGCCCCAGCATTTT,CASSPQGVQPQHF
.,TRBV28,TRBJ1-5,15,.,TGTGCCAGCAGTTTACATGGGGGGACGTATCAGCCCCAGCATTTT,CASSLHGGTYQPQHF
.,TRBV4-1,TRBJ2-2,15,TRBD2,TGCGCCAGCAGCCTAACTAGCGGGAACACCGGGGAGCTGTTTTTT,CASSLTSGNTGELFF
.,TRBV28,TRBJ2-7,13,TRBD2,TGTGCCAGCACCTGGGGGGGTTCCTACGAGCAGTACTTC,CASTWGGSYEQYF
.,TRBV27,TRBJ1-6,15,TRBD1,TGTGCCAGCAGTTCCCCCGGGACAGGAGATTCACCCCTCCACTTT,CASSSPGTGDSPLHF
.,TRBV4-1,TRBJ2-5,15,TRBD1,TGCGCCAGCAGCCAGATTCAGGGACAGAGGGAGACCCAGTACTTC,CASSQIQGQRETQYF
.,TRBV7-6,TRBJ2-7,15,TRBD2,TGTGCCAGCAGCTTAGACTTGCGGGAGGGCCGCGAGCAGTACTTC,CASSLDLREGREQYF
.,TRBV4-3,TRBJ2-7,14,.,TGCGCCAGCAGCCAAGACCTCAAGTCCTACGAGCAGTACTTC,CASSQDLKSYEQYF
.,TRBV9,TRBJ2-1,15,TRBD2,TGTGCCAGCAGCGCTCGGGACTACATCTACAATGAGCAGTTCTTC,CASSARDYIYNEQFF
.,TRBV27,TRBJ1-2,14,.,TGTGCCAGCAGGGACTTCGGGACTAGATATGGCTACACCTTC,CASRDFGTRYGYTF
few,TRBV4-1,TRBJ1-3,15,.,TGCGCCAGCAGCCCTTTGGACATCTCTGGAAACACCATATATTTT,CASSPLDISGNTIYF
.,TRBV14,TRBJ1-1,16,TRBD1,TGTGCCAGCAGCCACCTCTCCGGGACAGGTGTTACTGAAGCTTTCTTT,CASSHLSGTGVTEAFF
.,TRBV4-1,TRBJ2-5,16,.,TGCGCCAGCAGCCATACTAGGCCCGCGGAAAAAGAGACCCAGTACTTC,CASSHTRPAEKETQYF
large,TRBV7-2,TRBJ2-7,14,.,TGTGCCAGCAGCTTAGGGGGGGGCCTCTACGAGCAGTACTTC,CASSLGGGLYEQYF
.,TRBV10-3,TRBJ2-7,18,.,TGTGCCATCAGTGACCAAATAGGTAGCGAGATCCCGACCTACGAGCAGTACTTC,CAISDQIGSEIPTYEQYF
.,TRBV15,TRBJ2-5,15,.,TGTGCCACCAGCAGAGATCGGTCTTTGGAGGAGACCCAGTACTTC,CATSRDRSLEETQYF
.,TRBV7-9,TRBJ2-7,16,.,TGTGCCAGCAGCTTAGTGGGCGGGGAGTACTCCTACGAGCAGTACTTC,CASSLVGGEYSYEQYF
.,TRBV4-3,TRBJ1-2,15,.,TGCGCCAGCAGCCAAGATCGGGGTGCGGGGGATGGCTACACCTTC,CASSQDRGAGDGYTF
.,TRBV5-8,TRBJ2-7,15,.,TGTGCCAGCAGCTCATGGGGGCAGGGCTACTACGAGCAGTACTTC,CASSSWGQGYYEQYF
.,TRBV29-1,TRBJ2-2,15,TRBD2,TGCAGCGTTGAAGAGCGGGAGGGCCTGGACGGGGAGCTGTTTTTT,CSVEEREGLDGELFF
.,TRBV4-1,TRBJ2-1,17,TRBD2,TGCGCCAGCACCCGGGAAGGCGGGAGTCCCCGTATTTATGAGCAGTTCTTC,CASTREGGSPRIYEQFF
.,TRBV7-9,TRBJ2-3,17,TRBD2,TGTGCCAGCAGCACAGGACTAGCGGGAGGGCCGACAGATACGCAGTATTTT,CASSTGLAGGPTDTQYF